One sample yielded the 27 T cell receptor beta chains listed below, sequenced in a study of human T cells and chemical hapten exposure. Time point described: patch test 2, 6 weeks after DPC sensitization. Treatment meaning: therapeutic diphenylcyclopropenone sensitization with weekly scalp DPC. Each CDR3 protein is one row after TCRdb ran MiXCR on the RACE reads. The sample yields tens of thousands of distinct CDR3 sequences, 9.5% to 11% seen once. The source was whole blood, collected in connection with sensitization to the hapten diphenylcyclopropenone (DPC). These receptors were obtained from a man aged 35-49 years with alopecia areata. Some clones in this sample may be carry-over from other donors' samples.

J is TRBJ2-1 and V is TRBV6-2 or TRBV6-3; D might be TRBD2 (6 bases). Germline V gives CDR1 MNHEY, CDR2 SVGEGT. Trimming removed 6 bases at V and 8 bases at J, with 11 bases between. The CDR3 is 12 amino acids. In DNA, the CDR3 is TGTGCCAGCAGCCAGAGGGAGGATGAGCAGTTCTTC. This translates into CASSQREDEQFF.

This clonotype showed up many times. V is TRBV29-1 and J is TRBJ1-5, with 7 bases identical to TRBD1. V dropped 5 bases and J dropped 3; count of bases not matched to a gene: 4. Germline loops: CDR1 SQVTM, CDR2 ANQGSEA. The CDR3 is made up of 13 amino acids. As DNA, the CDR3 is TGCAGCGTTAGGGGGCACGACAATCAGCCCCAGCATTTT. Translation gives CSVRGHDNQPQHF.

This clonotype has a handful of counts. V is TRBV20-1 and J is TRBJ2-6, with unresolved D. The CDR3 runs to 12 residues. The germline CDR1 and CDR2 sequences are DFQATT and SNEGSKA (reference sequence). V was cut by 6 bases and J by 1 base, with 4 bases left in between. The CDR3 spells CSAVSGANVLTF. The CDR3 region has the DNA TGCAGTGCAGTTTCTGGGGCCAACGTCCTGACTTTC.

The chain is built from TRBV29-1 and TRBJ2-3; TRBD1 is a possible D gene (6 bases). V was shortened by 3 bases and J by 4 bases, with 14 bases between the two germline ends. In germline, CDR1 is SQVTM, CDR2 ANQGSEA. This CDR3 region has 14 residues. The CDR3 loop reads CSVDGRGIADTQYF. The CDR3, as DNA: TGCAGCGTTGATGGCAGGGGTATCGCAGATACGCAGTATTTT.

This clonotype was counted between two and nine times. The CDR3 loop reads CASSRGTDSNQPQHF. The CDR3 nucleotides are TGTGCCAGCAGCAGAGGGACAGATAGCAATCAGCCCCAGCATTTT. V usage is TRBV7-6 and J usage is TRBJ1-5, with TRBD1 matching over 7 bases. Trimming cost V 5 bases and J 0 bases; bases outside gene matches: 4. The CDR3 extends over 15 amino acids. Germline CDR1 and CDR2: SGHVS and FNYEAQ.

The gene calls are TRBV12-3 or TRBV12-4 and TRBJ2-5; 7 bases agree with TRBD2. V was clipped by 3 bases and J by 5 bases; unmatched bases: 9. The CDR3 has 15 residues. CDR3 region: CASSFGGRAAETQYF. The DNA of the CDR3 is TGTGCCAGCAGTTTTGGAGGGAGGGCCGCGGAGACCCAGTACTTC.

The chain has TRBV7-2 and TRBJ2-3; no definite D call. CDR1 is SGHTA and CDR2 is FQGNSA in the germline V gene. V was clipped by 9 bases and J by 7 bases, with 8 bases between them. This CDR3 has 10 residues. The CDR3 bases are TGTGCCAGTGCTGAGTATACGCAGTATTTT. Translated: CASAEYTQYF.

This clonotype has only a few counts. The chain is built from TRBV19 and TRBJ1-2; TRBD1 is a possible D gene (5 bases). Germline-derived CDR1 and CDR2 are LNHDA and SQIVND (reference sequence). The CDR3 has 15 residues. V dropped 3 bases and J dropped 6 bases, with 17 bases sitting between them. In DNA, the CDR3 is TGTGCCAGTAGTATGAGGTCGTGGGGGATTGATGGCTACACCTTC. Residues: CASSMRSWGIDGYTF.

This clonotype was counted between two and nine times. The CDR3, as DNA: TGTGCCAGCAGTTATGGACCGGGAGGATACGAGCAGTACGTC. Translation: CASSYGPGGYEQYV. The chain recombines TRBV6-5 with TRBJ2-7; 7 bases line up with TRBD2. The germline V gene encodes CDR1 MNHEY and CDR2 SVGAGI. With V trimmed by 3 bases and J by 4 bases, 6 bases remained unmatched. This CDR3 has 14 amino acids.

This clonotype has more than one count but fewer than ten. The chain employs TRBV11-2 and TRBJ2-7; D call uncertain. Germline loops: CDR1 SGHAT, CDR2 FQNNGV. Trimming took off 0 bases at V and 2 bases at J, with 11 bases between the two ends. The CDR3 is 15 residues long. The DNA of the CDR3 is TGTGCCAGCAGCTTAGAACCCGGAGAAGCCTACGAGCAGTACGTC. This gives the protein CASSLEPGEAYEQYV.

The sample holds a few counts of this clonotype. This rearrangement joins TRBV6-2 or TRBV6-3 to TRBJ2-5; 15 positions agree with TRBD2. Trimming took 4 bases from V and 4 from J; bases not matched to a gene: 4. The CDR3 length is 16 residues. Germline values: CDR1 MNHEY, CDR2 SVGEGT. The CDR3 loop reads CASSSPGLAGGETQYF. The CDR3 DNA follows: TGTGCCAGCAGTTCGCCGGGACTAGCGGGAGGAGAGACCCAGTACTTC.

V is TRBV9 and J is TRBJ2-3, with 15 nucleotides matching TRBD2. CDR3 length: 17 residues. The V segment lost 4 bases and the J segment 5 bases; nucleotides outside the gene matches: 8. The germline CDR1 and CDR2 sequences are SGDLS and YYNGEE. CDR3 DNA: TGTGCCAGCAGCTCGGGACTAGCGGGAGGTAAGGGAGATACGCAGTATTTT. Translated: CASSSGLAGGKGDTQYF.

This clonotype was detected a few times. The rearrangement links TRBV20-1 to TRBJ2-4; D remains unclear. Germline V CDR1 and CDR2: DFQATT, SNEGSKA (reference sequence). This CDR3 contains 10 residues. Trimming cost V 6 bases and J 6 bases, with 6 bases left between them. DNA for the CDR3: TGCAGTGCCATTATAAACATTCAGTACTTC. It encodes CSAIINIQYF.

This clonotype was counted a few times. The chain combines TRBV7-2 with TRBJ2-5; 9 positions agree with TRBD1. The CDR3 is 14 amino acids. Unmatched junction bases numbered 3, after V lost 2 bases and J lost 5 bases. Germline lookup yields CDR1 SGHTA and CDR2 FQGNSA. In nucleotides, the CDR3 is TGTGCCAGCAGCTTAAACAGGGGGCGGGAGACCCAGTACTTC. Translated: CASSLNRGRETQYF.

To note about this clonotype: A much larger clone sits a single nucleotide away, making a read error possible. Here the CDR3 omits its conserved ending phenylalanine or tryptophan, so a read error is the likely source. The chain employs TRBV4-3 and TRBJ2-7; a possible D gene is TRBD2 (6 bases). V was pared by 3 bases and J by 6 bases, with 6 bases between. This CDR3 has 11 residues. Germline values: CDR1 LGHNA, CDR2 YSLEER. In DNA, the CDR3 is TGCGCCAGCAGCCAGGAGGGCGAGCAGTACTTG. Encoded protein: CASSQEGEQYL.

The rearrangement links TRBV4-3 to TRBJ1-1; D remains ambiguous. The CDR3 loop spans 16 amino acids. V was pared by 1 base and J by 2 bases, with 14 bases between. From germline, CDR1 is LGHNA and CDR2 YSLEER. CDR3 in amino acids: CASSQAFGGANTEAFF. CDR3 sequence (DNA): TGCGCCAGCAGCCAAGCGTTCGGAGGAGCTAACACTGAAGCTTTCTTT.

This chain links TRBV21-1 with TRBJ1-2; TRBD1 reflects the table's D call only, with no check against the DNA. TRBV21-1 corresponds to a pseudogene. The CDR3 spans 20 residues. The CDR3 reads CANLPMGTGGIPAPGISYTF. The CDR3 DNA reads as TGTGCCAATCTGCCCATGGGAACAGGGGGAATTCCTGCCCCCGGGATAAGCTACACCTTC.

V and J are TRBV6-2 or TRBV6-3 and TRBJ2-3; 7 bases are a match to TRBD2. In germline, CDR1 is MNHEY, CDR2 SVGEGT. J gave up 4 bases and V 7 bases, and 8 bases lay outside the gene matches. The CDR3 extends over 14 amino acids. The CDR3 is CASTRGSSADTQYF. The CDR3, as DNA: TGTGCCAGCACGCGCGGGAGTTCGGCAGATACGCAGTATTTT.

The CDR3 bases are TGTGCCAGCAGGGCCCCGGGCACCGGGGAGCTGTTTTTT. Its protein product is CASRAPGTGELFF. V usage is TRBV12-3 or TRBV12-4 and J usage is TRBJ2-2; D not resolved. The CDR3 consists of 13 residues. The V end lost 6 bases, the J end lost 4 bases, and 9 bases lay between the germline ends.

This clonotype appeared many times. This chain connects TRBV24-1 to TRBJ1-1; the match to TRBD1 covers 7 bases. The CDR3 runs 12 residues. V lost 7 bases and J lost 3; bases outside the gene matches: 1. Germline V lookup: CDR1 KGHDR, CDR2 SFDVKD. CDR3: CATSDRDTEAFF. CDR3 DNA: TGTGCCACCAGCGACAGGGACACTGAAGCTTTCTTT.

This clonotype was picked up a small number of times. The CDR3 loop reads CSARVGQGLWNNQPQHF. For the CDR3, the DNA is TGCAGTGCTAGAGTAGGACAGGGCCTTTGGAACAATCAGCCCCAGCATTTT. The genes are TRBV20-1 and TRBJ1-5; 8 bases map to TRBD1. Germline CDR1 reads DFQATT; CDR2 reads SNEGSKA (reference sequence). V lost 1 base to trimming and J lost 3 bases; unmatched junction nucleotides: 11. This CDR3 comprises 17 residues.

The V gene is TRBV27, the J gene TRBJ2-7, with D possibly being TRBD1 (6 bases). This CDR3 comprises 13 residues. Germline CDR1 MNHEY, CDR2 SMNVEV (reference sequence). V lost 3 bases and J 6 bases, leaving 12 bases between the germline ends. In DNA form, the CDR3 reads TGTGCCAGCAGTTTCAGGGGTCCCGCCGAGCAGTACTTC. It translates to CASSFRGPAEQYF.

The sample holds many counts of this clonotype. The rearrangement joins TRBV20-1 to TRBJ1-6; maybe TRBD1 (6 bases). Germline V CDR1 and CDR2: DFQATT, SNEGSKA (reference sequence). CDR3 length: 14 residues. Trimming removed 0 bases from V and 7 bases from J, with 10 bases in between. The CDR3 loop is CSARDGGVNSPLHF. CDR3 sequence (DNA): TGCAGTGCTAGAGATGGGGGCGTCAATTCACCCCTCCACTTT.

This clonotype was counted only a few times. This chain joins TRBV5-6 and TRBJ2-5; D is unresolved. The CDR3 extends over 12 amino acids. V lost 4 bases and J lost 4, with 8 bases in between. Germline V gene sequence: CDR1 SGHDT, CDR2 YYEEEE. The CDR3 DNA is TGTGCCAGCAGCCGCGGTCCAGAGACCCAGTACTTC. Its protein product is CASSRGPETQYF.

This clonotype was found many times. The V call is TRBV29-1, the J call TRBJ1-5, with 8 nucleotides matching TRBD1. V lost 5 bases to trimming and J lost 5 bases; unmatched junction nucleotides: 5. The CDR3 totals 13 residues. The V gene's germline CDR1 is SQVTM and CDR2 ANQGSEA. The CDR3 loop reads CSVKQGDYQPQHF. The CDR3 DNA follows: TGCAGCGTTAAACAGGGGGACTATCAGCCCCAGCATTTT.

This clonotype was picked up a small number of times. The rearrangement joins TRBV12-3 or TRBV12-4 to TRBJ2-5; D assignment may be TRBD1 or TRBD2 (5 bases each). V was trimmed by 5 bases and J by 1 base, leaving 11 bases between them. The CDR3 is 14 amino acids. CDR3 residues: CASSRGVAQETQYF. CDR3 sequence (DNA): TGTGCCAGCAGTCGGGGCGTGGCCCAAGAGACCCAGTACTTC.

This clonotype was observed many times. The V call is TRBV12-3 or TRBV12-4, the J call TRBJ1-2; maybe TRBD1 (5 bases). The CDR3 is 14 amino acids. The V end lost 7 bases, the J end lost 3 bases, and 15 bases lay between the germline ends. CDR3 loop: CASTSGQGHYGYTF. CDR3 coding DNA: TGTGCCAGCACGTCCGGGCAGGGACACTATGGCTACACCTTC.